Listed below are T cell receptor beta chains from one sample, sequenced in a study of T cell responses to AZD1222 COVID-19 vaccine. Repertoires were generated with immunoSEQ multiplex PCR, while TCRdb's copy carries only in-frame clones and drops some. The sample records some 60,000 clones, 65% to 80% being singletons. Specimen: peripheral blood, collected 28 days after the second AZD1222 dose. These receptors all stem from an adult who received the AZD1222 COVID-19 vaccine. CDR3s include the opening cysteine and the closing phenylalanine or tryptophan. The order of the fields is V gene, clone size, J gene, D gene, CDR3 DNA, CDR3 protein. A D gene is named only where the DNA matches it firmly. Size is stated for part of the rows, as once, few or many counts, or as a class when the clone is expanded.

TRBV19	few	TRBJ2-1	TRBD2	TGTGCCAGTAGTATAAGCCCGGGACTAACGAATGAGCAGTTCTTC	CASSISPGLTNEQFF
TRBV30	.	TRBJ1-6	.	TGTGCCTTCCAAGGGGTCAGATCACCCCTCCACTTT	CAFQGVRSPLHF
TRBV11-3	.	TRBJ1-3	TRBD1	TGTGCCAGCAGCCCTAGGGGGCAGTCGTCGGGAAACACCATATATTTT	CASSPRGQSSGNTIYF
TRBV2	once	TRBJ1-5	TRBD1	TGTGCCAGCGGCACAGGGGAAACTCCCCAGCATTTT	CASGTGETPQHF
TRBV2	.	TRBJ1-6	.	TGTGCCAGCAGTGAAGCGCGGGGGGCTTTGTCACCCCTCCACTTT	CASSEARGALSPLHF
TRBV4-2	.	TRBJ1-2	TRBD1	TGTGCCAGCAGCCAAGAGACAGGGAACTATGGCTACACCTTC	CASSQETGNYGYTF
TRBV7-9	.	TRBJ1-6	TRBD1	TGTGCCAGCGCCCCTTCCGGGACAGGGGTTTCACCCCTCCACTTT	CASAPSGTGVSPLHF
TRBV28	.	TRBJ1-4	.	TGTGCCAGCGTCCGGGGAAGCTCAATGCATGCAACTAATGAAAAACTGTTTTTT	CASVRGSSMHATNEKLFF
TRBV11-3	.	TRBJ1-1	TRBD1	TGTGCCAGCAGCCCCGGAGGGGGCCGAGGTGAGGCCACTGAAGCTTTCTTT	CASSPGGGRGEATEAFF
TRBV6-5	.	TRBJ2-5	.	TGTGCCAGCAAGCAGTCCCAAGAGACCCAGTACTTC	CASKQSQETQYF
TRBV5-4	.	TRBJ1-3	.	TGTGCCAGCAGAAACACCATATATTTT	CASRNTIYF
TRBV28	.	TRBJ1-4	.	TGTGCCAGCAGTTTAGGTGGGGAGGGGGCTAATGAAAAACTGTTTTTT	CASSLGGEGANEKLFF
TRBV18	medium-sized	TRBJ1-1	.	TGTGCCAGCTCACCGAATCCCAGCACTGAAGCTTTCTTT	CASSPNPSTEAFF
TRBV6-1	.	TRBJ1-4	.	TGTGCCAGCAGTGAACAGGCTAATGAAAAACTGTTTTTT	CASSEQANEKLFF
TRBV19	.	TRBJ1-2	.	TGTGCCAGTACTATCGGCAGGCAGGCCAGCGGCTACACCTTC	CASTIGRQASGYTF
TRBV18	once	TRBJ1-3	.	TGTGCCAGCTCACCATCAGAAAACTCTGGAAACACCATATATTTT	CASSPSENSGNTIYF
TRBV27	.	TRBJ2-3	.	TGTGCCACCTTACCTGGCGGCTACACAGATACGCAGTATTTT	CATLPGGYTDTQYF
TRBV6-6	.	TRBJ1-5	.	TGTGCCAGCAGTCGACGGGGGTTTAGGGGTGGCAGCAATCAGCCCCAGCATTTT	CASSRRGFRGGSNQPQHF
TRBV11-2	once	TRBJ2-3	.	TGTGCCAGCAGCTTAAACGGGGTTGACGCAGATACGCAGTATTTT	CASSLNGVDADTQYF
TRBV5-4	.	TRBJ2-2	.	TGTGCCAGCAAGGCCTACTCAACCGCAACAGCCGGGGAGCTGTTTTTT	CASKAYSTATAGELFF
TRBV6-1	few	TRBJ2-3	.	TGTGCCAGCAGTGAAAACACTCCTGGAGACACAGATACGCAGTATTTT	CASSENTPGDTDTQYF
TRBV11-3	.	TRBJ2-1	.	TGTGCCAGCAGCTTAGTCGCTAGTTCCTACAATGAGCAGTTCTTC	CASSLVASSYNEQFF
TRBV9	once	TRBJ2-5	.	TGTGCCAGCAGCGTAGGGGCTAGCGCCCAAGAGACCCAGTACTTC	CASSVGASAQETQYF
TRBV5-1	.	TRBJ1-3	.	TGCGCCAGCAGCTCAGGACTGAGCTCTGGAAACACCATATATTTT	CASSSGLSSGNTIYF
TRBV4-2	.	TRBJ2-2	.	TGTGCCAGCAGCACCAACGCAGGGGAGCTGTTTTTT	CASSTNAGELFF
TRBV11-3	.	TRBJ1-2	.	TGTGCCAGCAGCTCCCGGATGGGGGACTATGGCTACACCTTC	CASSSRMGDYGYTF
TRBV18	.	TRBJ1-6	.	TGTGCCAGCTCACCACAATTGGACAGACGAGATTCACCCCTCCACTTT	CASSPQLDRRDSPLHF
TRBV3-1/TRBV3-2	.	TRBJ2-3	TRBD2	TGTGCCAGCAGCCTAGGACTAGCGGACTCAGATACGCAGTATTTT	CASSLGLADSDTQYF
TRBV7-2	.	TRBJ1-5	.	TGTGCCAGCAGCTTTGGGGATCAGCCCCAGCATTTT	CASSFGDQPQHF
TRBV19	.	TRBJ1-2	TRBD1	TGTGCCAGTACCACAGGGGGCTATGGCTACACCTTC	CASTTGGYGYTF
TRBV6-5	.	TRBJ2-1	.	TGTGCCAGCGAGGGGGGAACTCTCTACAATGAGCAGTTCTTC	CASEGGTLYNEQFF
TRBV7-9	.	TRBJ1-1	.	TGTGCCAGCAGCTTAGGCCTAACGGGGGGCCGCACTGAAGCTTTCTTT	CASSLGLTGGRTEAFF
TRBV25-1	.	TRBJ1-1	.	TGTGCCAGCAGTGAAAGGTGGGGCAGTATCGCTGAAGCTTTCTTT	CASSERWGSIAEAFF
TRBV28	few	TRBJ1-5	.	TGTGCCAGCAGTTTAGAGGGCAGCAGCAATCAGCCCCAGCATTTT	CASSLEGSSNQPQHF
TRBV11-2	.	TRBJ2-3	TRBD1	TGTGCCAGCAGCCGGGACAGGACCACAGATACGCAGTATTTT	CASSRDRTTDTQYF
TRBV5-1	.	TRBJ2-5	.	TGCGCCAGCAGCTTTGGGTCAGGGCGGGAGACCCAGTACTTC	CASSFGSGRETQYF
TRBV13	.	TRBJ2-7	TRBD2	TGTGCCAGCAGCTTACTGGGCAGCGGGGGCCGTCACTACGAGCAGTACTTC	CASSLLGSGGRHYEQYF
TRBV4-3	.	TRBJ2-7	.	TGCGCCAGCAGCCAAGATGGAGGGGGCTACGAGCAGTACTTC	CASSQDGGGYEQYF
TRBV3-1/TRBV3-2	.	TRBJ2-3	.	TGTGCCAGCAGCCAAGGGCGGGTAGGGCAGTATTTT	CASSQGRVGQYF
TRBV18	.	TRBJ1-3	.	TGTGCCAGCTCACCAGACGGGGTCCGACTTGGAAACACCATATATTTT	CASSPDGVRLGNTIYF
TRBV6-5	.	TRBJ1-4	.	TGTGCCAGCAGTTATGGGGGGCCAATGAAAAAACTGTTTTTT	CASSYGGPMKKLFF
TRBV19	.	TRBJ1-5	.	TGTGCCAGCTCCTCCCGGGACAGCAATCAGCCCCAGCATTTT	CASSSRDSNQPQHF
TRBV2	.	TRBJ2-7	.	TGTGCCAGCGCCCGGGACTCCTACGAGCAGTACTTC	CASARDSYEQYF
TRBV6-5	.	TRBJ2-6	.	TGTGCCAGCAGTTACTCCCCGTCGGCTGGGGCCAACGTCCTGACTTTC	CASSYSPSAGANVLTF
TRBV6-1	.	TRBJ2-2	.	TGTGCCAGCAGTGAAGCTCCGCTTCGGACCGGGGAGCTGTTTTTT	CASSEAPLRTGELFF
TRBV19	once	TRBJ1-2	.	TGTGCCAGTAGGGACGATGGCTACACCTTC	CASRDDGYTF
TRBV19	once	TRBJ1-4	.	TGTGCCAGTAGTATAGATCTCGGGATACTACCCGAAAAACTGTTTTTT	CASSIDLGILPEKLFF
TRBV30	.	TRBJ2-3	TRBD1	TGTGCCGGGGACAGGGGGAAAGATACGCAGTATTTT	CAGDRGKDTQYF
TRBV4-2	.	TRBJ1-6	TRBD1	TGTGCCAGCAGCCAAGAGAGGGGAGGGGGCACCTATAATTCACCCCTCCACTTT	CASSQERGGGTYNSPLHF
TRBV29-1	.	TRBJ2-7	TRBD1	TGCAGCGTTGAAGGGACACAGGGGTCTTACGAGCAGTACTTC	CSVEGTQGSYEQYF
TRBV5-3	.	TRBJ1-6	.	TGTGCCAGAAGCGCTGAGTCACCCCTCCACTTT	CARSAESPLHF
TRBV12-3/TRBV12-4	once	TRBJ2-7	.	TGTGCCAGCAGTTTAGGATACGAGCAGTACTTC	CASSLGYEQYF
TRBV5-3	.	TRBJ1-1	.	TGTGCCAGAAGCTTGAAGCGGACAGAAGCTTTCTTT	CARSLKRTEAFF
TRBV28	.	TRBJ1-2	.	TGTGCCAGCAGTTCCGCTGGACAGCCCAACTATGGCTACACCTTC	CASSSAGQPNYGYTF
TRBV19	.	TRBJ1-2	.	TGTGCCAGTATTGGGACCGCCGGGGCTTATGGCTACACCTTC	CASIGTAGAYGYTF
TRBV11-2	few	TRBJ1-4	.	TGTGCCAGCAGCCGGGGGCGAGAAGAAAAACTGTTTTTT	CASSRGREEKLFF
TRBV29-1	.	TRBJ1-1	.	TGCAGCGTTGAAGCCCCAAGGGGAATGAACACTGAAGCTTTCTTT	CSVEAPRGMNTEAFF
TRBV7-7	.	TRBJ1-1	.	TGTGCCAGCAGCCCCGGGGGGGCTGACACTGAAGCTTTCTTT	CASSPGGADTEAFF
TRBV5-1	.	TRBJ1-1	.	TGCGCCAGCAGCTCCACGGGGGGTGGCGGGAACACTGAAGCTTTCTTT	CASSSTGGGGNTEAFF
TRBV6-5	.	TRBJ2-5	.	TGTGCCAGCAGTTACTCGGGGGGCAATCAAGAGACCCAGTACTTC	CASSYSGGNQETQYF